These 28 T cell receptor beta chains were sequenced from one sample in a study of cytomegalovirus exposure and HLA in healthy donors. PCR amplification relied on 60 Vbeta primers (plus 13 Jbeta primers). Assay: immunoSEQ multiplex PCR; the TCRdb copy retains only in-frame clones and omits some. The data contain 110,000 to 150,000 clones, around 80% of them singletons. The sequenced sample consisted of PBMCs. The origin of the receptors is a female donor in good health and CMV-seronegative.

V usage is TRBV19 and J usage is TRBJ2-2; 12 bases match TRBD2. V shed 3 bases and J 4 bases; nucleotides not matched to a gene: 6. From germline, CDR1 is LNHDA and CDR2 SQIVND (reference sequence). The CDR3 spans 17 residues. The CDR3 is CASSIRTSGTSTGELFF. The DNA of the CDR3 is TGTGCCAGTAGTATCCGGACTAGCGGGACCTCCACCGGGGAGCTGTTTTTT.

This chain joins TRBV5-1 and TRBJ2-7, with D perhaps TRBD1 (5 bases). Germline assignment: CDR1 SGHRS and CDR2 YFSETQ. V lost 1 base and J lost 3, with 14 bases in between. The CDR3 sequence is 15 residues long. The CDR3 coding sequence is TGCGCCAGCAGCTTGATTGCGTTGCAGGGCTACGAGCAGTACTTC. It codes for CASSLIALQGYEQYF.

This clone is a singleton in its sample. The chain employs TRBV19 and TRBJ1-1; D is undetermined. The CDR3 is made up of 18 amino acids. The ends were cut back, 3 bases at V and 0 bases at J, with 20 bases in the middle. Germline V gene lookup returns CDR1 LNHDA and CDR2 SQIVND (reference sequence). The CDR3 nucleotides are TGTGCCAGTAGTATCTCGACCAATGGAGGACGGATGAACACTGAAGCTTTCTTT. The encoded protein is CASSISTNGGRMNTEAFF.

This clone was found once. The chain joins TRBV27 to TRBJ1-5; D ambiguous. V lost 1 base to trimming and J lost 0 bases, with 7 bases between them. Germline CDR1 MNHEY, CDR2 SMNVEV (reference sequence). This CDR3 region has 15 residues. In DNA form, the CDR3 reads TGTGCCAGCAGTTTATTTCAGGATAGCAATCAGCCCCAGCATTTT. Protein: CASSLFQDSNQPQHF.

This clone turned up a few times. The CDR3 protein is CASSPLPGLVYEQYF. The DNA of the CDR3 is TGTGCCAGCAGTCCGCTCCCGGGACTTGTGTACGAGCAGTACTTC. The V gene is TRBV28, the J gene TRBJ2-7; D perhaps matches TRBD2 (6 bases). Deletions cut 5 bases from V and 4 bases from J, with 18 bases between. Germline values: CDR1 MDHEN, CDR2 SYDVKM. This CDR3 is 15 amino acids long.

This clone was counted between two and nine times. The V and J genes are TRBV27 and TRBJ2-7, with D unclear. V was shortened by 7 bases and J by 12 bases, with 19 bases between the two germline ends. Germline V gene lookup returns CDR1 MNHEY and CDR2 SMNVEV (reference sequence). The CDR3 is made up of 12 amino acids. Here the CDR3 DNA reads TGTGCCAGCAAAAGAGACTTACGAGATTGGTACTTC. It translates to CASKRDLRDWYF.

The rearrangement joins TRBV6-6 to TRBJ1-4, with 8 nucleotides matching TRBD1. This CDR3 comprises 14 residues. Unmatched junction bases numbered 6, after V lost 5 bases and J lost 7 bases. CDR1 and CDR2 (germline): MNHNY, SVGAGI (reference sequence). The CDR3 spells CASSTGQGLEKLFF. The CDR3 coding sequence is TGTGCCAGCAGTACAGGACAGGGACTTGAAAAACTGTTTTTT.

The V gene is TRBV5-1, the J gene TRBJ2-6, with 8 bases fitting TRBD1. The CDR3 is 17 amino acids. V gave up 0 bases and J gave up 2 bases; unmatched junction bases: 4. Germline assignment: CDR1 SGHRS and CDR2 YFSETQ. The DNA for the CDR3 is TGCGCCAGCAGCTTGGGGACAGGGTTCGCTGGGGCCAACGTCCTGACTTTC. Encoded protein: CASSLGTGFAGANVLTF.

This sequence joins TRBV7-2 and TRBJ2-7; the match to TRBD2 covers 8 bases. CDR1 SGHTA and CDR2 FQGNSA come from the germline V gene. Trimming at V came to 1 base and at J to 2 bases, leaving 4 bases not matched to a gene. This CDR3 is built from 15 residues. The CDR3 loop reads CASSLGTSSTYEQYF. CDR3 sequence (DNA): TGTGCCAGCAGCTTAGGGACTAGCAGTACCTACGAGCAGTACTTC.

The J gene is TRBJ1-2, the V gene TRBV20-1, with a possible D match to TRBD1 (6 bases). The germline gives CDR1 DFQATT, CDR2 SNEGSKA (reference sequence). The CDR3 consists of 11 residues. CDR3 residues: CVPQGNYGYTF. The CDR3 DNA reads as TGCGTCCCTCAGGGGAACTATGGCTACACCTTC.

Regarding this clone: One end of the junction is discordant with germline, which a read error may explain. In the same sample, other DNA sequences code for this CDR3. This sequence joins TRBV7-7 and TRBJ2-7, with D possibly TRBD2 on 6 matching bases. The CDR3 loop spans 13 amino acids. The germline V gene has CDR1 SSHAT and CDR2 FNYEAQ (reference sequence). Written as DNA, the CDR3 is TGTGCTAGCAGCTTAGGGCGGGGTTACGAGCAGTACTTC. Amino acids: CASSLGRGYEQYF. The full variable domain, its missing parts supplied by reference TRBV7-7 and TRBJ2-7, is GAGVSQSPRYKVTKRGQDVTLRCDPISSHATLYWYQQALGQGPEFLTYFNYEAQPDKSGLPSDRFSAERPEGSISTLTIQRTEQRDSAMYRCASSLGRGYEQYFGPGTRLTVT.

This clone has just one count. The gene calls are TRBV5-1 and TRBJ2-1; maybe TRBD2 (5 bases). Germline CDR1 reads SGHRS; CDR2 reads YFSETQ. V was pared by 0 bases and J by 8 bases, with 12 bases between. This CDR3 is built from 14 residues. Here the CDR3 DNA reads TGCGCCAGCAGCTTGGACGTGGGAGTGGATGAGCAGTTCTTC. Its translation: CASSLDVGVDEQFF.

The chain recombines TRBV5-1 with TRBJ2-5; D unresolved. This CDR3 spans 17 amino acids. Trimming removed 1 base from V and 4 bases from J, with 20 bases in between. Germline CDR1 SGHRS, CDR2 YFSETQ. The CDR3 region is CASSLFSSHRPGETQYF. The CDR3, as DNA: TGCGCCAGCAGCTTGTTTAGTTCACATCGGCCGGGAGAGACCCAGTACTTC.

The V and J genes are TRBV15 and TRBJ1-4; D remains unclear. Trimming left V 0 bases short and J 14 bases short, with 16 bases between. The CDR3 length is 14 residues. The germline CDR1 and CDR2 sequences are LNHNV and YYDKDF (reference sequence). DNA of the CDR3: TGTGCCACCAGCAGAGATAGAGGAGGGTCTACCCTGTTTTTT. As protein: CATSRDRGGSTLFF.

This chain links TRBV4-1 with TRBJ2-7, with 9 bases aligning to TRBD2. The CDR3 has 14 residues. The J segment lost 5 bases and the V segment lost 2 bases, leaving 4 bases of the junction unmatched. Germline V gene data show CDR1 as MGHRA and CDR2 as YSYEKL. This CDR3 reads CASSQLAGFNEQYF. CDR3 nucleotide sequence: TGCGCCAGCAGCCAACTAGCGGGATTTAACGAGCAGTACTTC.

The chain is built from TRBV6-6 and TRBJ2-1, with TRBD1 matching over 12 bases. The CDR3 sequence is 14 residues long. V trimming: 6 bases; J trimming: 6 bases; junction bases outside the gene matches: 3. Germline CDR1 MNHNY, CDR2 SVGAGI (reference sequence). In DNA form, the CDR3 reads TGTGCCAGCAGATGGGGACAGGGGGCCAATGAGCAGTTCTTC. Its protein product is CASRWGQGANEQFF.

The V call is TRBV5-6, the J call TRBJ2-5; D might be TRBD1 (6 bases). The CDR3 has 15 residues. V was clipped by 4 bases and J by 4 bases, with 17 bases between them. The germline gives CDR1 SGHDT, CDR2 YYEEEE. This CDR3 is CASSPPSRGSETQYF. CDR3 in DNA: TGTGCCAGCAGCCCACCCTCGAGGGGGTCAGAGACCCAGTACTTC. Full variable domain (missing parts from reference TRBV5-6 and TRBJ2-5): DAGVTQSPTHLIKTRGQQVTLRCSPKSGHDTVSWYQQALGQGPQFIFQYYEEEERQRGNFPDRFSGHQFPNYSSELNVNALLLGDSALYLCASSPPSRGSETQYFGPGTRLLVL.

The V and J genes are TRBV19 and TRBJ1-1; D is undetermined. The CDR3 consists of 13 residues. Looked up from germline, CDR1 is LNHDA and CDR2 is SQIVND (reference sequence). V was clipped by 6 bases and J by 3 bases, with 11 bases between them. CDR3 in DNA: TGTGCCAGTAGAAGATACGGGTACACTGAAGCTTTCTTT. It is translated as CASRRYGYTEAFF.

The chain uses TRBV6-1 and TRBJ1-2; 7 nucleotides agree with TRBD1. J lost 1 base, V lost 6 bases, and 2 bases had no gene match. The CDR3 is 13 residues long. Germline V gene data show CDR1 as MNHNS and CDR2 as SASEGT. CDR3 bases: TGTGCCAGCAGAGCAGGGGGTAACTATGGCTACACCTTC. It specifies CASRAGGNYGYTF.

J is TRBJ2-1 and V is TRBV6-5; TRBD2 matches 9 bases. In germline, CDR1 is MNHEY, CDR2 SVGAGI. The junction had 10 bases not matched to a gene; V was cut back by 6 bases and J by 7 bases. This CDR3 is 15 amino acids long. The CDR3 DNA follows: TGTGCCAGCAGGGGACTGAGCGGGGGGTGGAATGAGCAGTTCTTC. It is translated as CASRGLSGGWNEQFF.

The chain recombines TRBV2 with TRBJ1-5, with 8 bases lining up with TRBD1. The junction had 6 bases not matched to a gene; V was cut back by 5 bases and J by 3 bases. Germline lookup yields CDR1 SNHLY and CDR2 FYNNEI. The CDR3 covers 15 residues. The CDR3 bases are TGTGCCAGCAGTAAAGACAGGGGTACCAATCAGCCCCAGCATTTT. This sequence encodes CASSKDRGTNQPQHF. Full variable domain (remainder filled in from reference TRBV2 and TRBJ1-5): EPEVTQTPSHQVTQMGQEVILRCVPISNHLYFYWYRQILGQKVEFLVSFYNNEISEKSEIFDDQFSVERPDGSNFTLKIRSTKLEDSAMYFCASSKDRGTNQPQHFGDGTRLSIL.

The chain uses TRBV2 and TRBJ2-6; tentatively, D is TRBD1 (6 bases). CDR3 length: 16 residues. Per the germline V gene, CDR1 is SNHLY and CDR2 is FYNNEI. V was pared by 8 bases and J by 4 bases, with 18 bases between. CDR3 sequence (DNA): TGTGCCAGCGGGTTGGGGGCAGGGCGCGGGGCCAACGTCCTGACTTTC. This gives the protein CASGLGAGRGANVLTF.

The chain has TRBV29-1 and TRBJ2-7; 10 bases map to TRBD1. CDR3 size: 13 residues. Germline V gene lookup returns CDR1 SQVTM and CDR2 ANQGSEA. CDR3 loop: CNDSGQGAYEQYF. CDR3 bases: TGCAACGATTCCGGACAGGGGGCCTACGAGCAGTACTTC.

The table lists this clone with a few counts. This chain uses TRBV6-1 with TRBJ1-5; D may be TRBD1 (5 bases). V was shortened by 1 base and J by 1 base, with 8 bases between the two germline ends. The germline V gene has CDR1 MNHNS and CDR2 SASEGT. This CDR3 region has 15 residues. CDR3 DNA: TGTGCCAGCAGTGAAGATGACAGAAGCAATCAGCCCCAGCATTTT. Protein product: CASSEDDRSNQPQHF.

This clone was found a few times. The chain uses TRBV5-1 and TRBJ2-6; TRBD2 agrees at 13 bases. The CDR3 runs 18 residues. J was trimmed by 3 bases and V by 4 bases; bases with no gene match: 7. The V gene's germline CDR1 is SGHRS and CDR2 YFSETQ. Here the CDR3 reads CASSARTSGRSGANVLTF. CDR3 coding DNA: TGCGCCAGCAGCGCCCGGACTAGCGGGAGAAGTGGGGCCAACGTCCTGACTTTC. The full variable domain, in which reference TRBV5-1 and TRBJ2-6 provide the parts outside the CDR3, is KAGVTQTPRYLIKTRGQQVTLSCSPISGHRSVSWYQQTPGQGLQFLFEYFSETQRNKGNFPGRFSGRQFSNSRSEMNVSTLELGDSALYLCASSARTSGRSGANVLTFGAGSRLTVL.

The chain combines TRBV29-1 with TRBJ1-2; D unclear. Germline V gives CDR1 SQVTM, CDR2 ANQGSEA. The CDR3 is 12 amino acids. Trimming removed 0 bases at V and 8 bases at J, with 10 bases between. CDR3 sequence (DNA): TGCAGCGTTGAAGATCGCCCGGGGGGCTACACCTTC. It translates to CSVEDRPGGYTF.

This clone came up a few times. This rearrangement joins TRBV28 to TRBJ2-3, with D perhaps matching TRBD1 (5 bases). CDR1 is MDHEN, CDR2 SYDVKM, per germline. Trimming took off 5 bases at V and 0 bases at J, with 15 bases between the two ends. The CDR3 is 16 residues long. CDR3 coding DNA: TGTGCCAGCAGTACCTACAGGTCCCATAGCACAGATACGCAGTATTTT. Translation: CASSTYRSHSTDTQYF.

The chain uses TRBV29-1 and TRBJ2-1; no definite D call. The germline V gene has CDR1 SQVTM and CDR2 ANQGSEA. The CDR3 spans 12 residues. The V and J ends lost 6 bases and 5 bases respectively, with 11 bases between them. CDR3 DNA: TGCAGCGTCTTGACACCTAACAATGAGCAGTTCTTC. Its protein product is CSVLTPNNEQFF.